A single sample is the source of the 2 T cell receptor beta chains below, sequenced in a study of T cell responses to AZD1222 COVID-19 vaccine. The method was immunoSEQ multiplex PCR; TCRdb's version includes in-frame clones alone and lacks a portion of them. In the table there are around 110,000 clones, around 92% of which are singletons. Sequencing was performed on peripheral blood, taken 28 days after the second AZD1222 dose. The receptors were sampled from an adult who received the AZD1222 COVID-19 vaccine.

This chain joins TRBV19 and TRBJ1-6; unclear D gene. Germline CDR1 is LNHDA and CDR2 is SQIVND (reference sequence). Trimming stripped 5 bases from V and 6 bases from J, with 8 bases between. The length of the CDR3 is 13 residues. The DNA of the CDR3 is TGTGCCAGTAGTGGGCCCGTTAATTCACCCCTCCACTTT. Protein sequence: CASSGPVNSPLHF.

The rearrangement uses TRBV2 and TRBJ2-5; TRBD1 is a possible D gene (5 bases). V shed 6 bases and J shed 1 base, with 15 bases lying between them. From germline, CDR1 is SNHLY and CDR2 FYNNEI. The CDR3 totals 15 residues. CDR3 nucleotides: TGTGCCAGCAGCGTGACGACAGCACCCCAAGAGACCCAGTACTTC. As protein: CASSVTTAPQETQYF.